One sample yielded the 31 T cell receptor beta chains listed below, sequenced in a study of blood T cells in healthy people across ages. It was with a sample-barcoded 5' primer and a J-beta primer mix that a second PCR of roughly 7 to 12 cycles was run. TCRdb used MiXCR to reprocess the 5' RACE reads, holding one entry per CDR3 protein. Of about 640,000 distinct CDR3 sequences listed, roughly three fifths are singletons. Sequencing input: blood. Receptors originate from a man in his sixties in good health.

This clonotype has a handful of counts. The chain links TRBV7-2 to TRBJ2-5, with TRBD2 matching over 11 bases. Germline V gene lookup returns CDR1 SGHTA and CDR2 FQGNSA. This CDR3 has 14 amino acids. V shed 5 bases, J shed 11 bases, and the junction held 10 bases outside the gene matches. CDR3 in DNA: TGTGCCAGCAGCGCCATAGCGGGGGGGTTGGAGCAGTACTTC. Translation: CASSAIAGGLEQYF. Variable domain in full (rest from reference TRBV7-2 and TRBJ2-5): GAGVSQSPSNKVTEKGKDVELRCDPISGHTALYWYRQSLGQGLEFLIYFQGNSAPDKSGLPSDRFSAERTGGSVSTLTIQRTQQEDSAVYLCASSAIAGGLEQYFGPGTRLLVL.

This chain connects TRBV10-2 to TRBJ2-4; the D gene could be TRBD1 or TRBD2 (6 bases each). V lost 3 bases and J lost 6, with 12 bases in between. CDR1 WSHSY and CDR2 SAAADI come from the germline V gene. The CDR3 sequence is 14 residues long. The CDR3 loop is CASSDVGGANIQYF. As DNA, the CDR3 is TGCGCCAGCAGTGACGTCGGGGGCGCAAACATTCAGTACTTC.

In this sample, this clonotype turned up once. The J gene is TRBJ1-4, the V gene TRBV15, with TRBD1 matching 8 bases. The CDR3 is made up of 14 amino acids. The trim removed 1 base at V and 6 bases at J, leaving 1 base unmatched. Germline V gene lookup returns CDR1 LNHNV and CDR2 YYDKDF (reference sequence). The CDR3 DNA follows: TGTGCCACCAGCAGAGGCAGGGGGCATGAAAAACTGTTTTTT. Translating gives CATSRGRGHEKLFF.

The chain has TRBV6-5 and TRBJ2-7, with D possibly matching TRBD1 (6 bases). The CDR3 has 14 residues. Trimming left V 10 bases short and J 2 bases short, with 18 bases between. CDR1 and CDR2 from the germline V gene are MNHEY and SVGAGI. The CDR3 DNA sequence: TGTGCCACCCAAGCAGGGGATGCCACCTACGAGCAGTACTTC. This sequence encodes CATQAGDATYEQYF.

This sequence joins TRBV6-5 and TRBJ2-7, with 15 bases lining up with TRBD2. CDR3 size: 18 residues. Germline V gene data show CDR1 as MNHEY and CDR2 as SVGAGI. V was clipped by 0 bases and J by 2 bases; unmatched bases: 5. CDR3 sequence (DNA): TGTGCCAGCAGTTACTCCGGGACTAGCGGGGGGAAGACCTACGAGCAGTACTTC. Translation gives CASSYSGTSGGKTYEQYF.

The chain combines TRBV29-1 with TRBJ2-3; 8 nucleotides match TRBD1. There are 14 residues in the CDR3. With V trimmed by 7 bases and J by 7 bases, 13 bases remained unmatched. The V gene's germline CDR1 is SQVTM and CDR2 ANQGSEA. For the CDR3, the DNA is TGCAGCGCCTCAAGGGGGCAGGGGGCGAATACGCAGTATTTT. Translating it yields CSASRGQGANTQYF.

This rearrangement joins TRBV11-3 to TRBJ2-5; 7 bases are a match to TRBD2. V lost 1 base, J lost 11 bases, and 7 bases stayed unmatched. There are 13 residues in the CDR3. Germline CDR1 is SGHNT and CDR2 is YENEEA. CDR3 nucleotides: TGTGCCAGCAGCTTAGGGGGCCGGGGGGAGCAGTACTTC. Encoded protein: CASSLGGRGEQYF. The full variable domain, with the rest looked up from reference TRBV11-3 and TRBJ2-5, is EAGVVQSPRYKIIEKKQPVAFWCNPISGHNTLYWYLQNLGQGPELLIRYENEEAVDDSQLPKDRFSAERLKGVDSTLKIQPAELGDSAVYLCASSLGGRGEQYFGPGTRLLVL.

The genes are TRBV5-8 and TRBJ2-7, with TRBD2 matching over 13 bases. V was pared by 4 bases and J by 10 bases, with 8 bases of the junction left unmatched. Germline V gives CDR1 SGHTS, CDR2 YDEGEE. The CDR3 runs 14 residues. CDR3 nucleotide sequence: TGTGCCAGCAGCCGGGGGACTAGCGGGGATCCCCAGTACTTC. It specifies CASSRGTSGDPQYF.

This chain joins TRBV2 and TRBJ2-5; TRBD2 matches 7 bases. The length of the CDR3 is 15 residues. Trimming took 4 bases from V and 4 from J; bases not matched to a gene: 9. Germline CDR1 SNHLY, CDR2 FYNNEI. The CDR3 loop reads CASSALTSSGETQYF. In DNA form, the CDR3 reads TGTGCCAGCAGTGCCCTGACTAGCTCAGGAGAGACCCAGTACTTC.

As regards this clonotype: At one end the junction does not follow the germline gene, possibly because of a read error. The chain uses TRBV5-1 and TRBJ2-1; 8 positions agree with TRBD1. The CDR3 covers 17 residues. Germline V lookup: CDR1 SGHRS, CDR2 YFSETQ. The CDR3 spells CASSHNTGTGPTNEEFF. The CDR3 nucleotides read TGCGCCAGCAGCCACAACACCGGGACAGGCCCCACCAATGAGGAGTTCTTC. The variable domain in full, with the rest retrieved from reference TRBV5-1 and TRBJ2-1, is KAGVTQTPRYLIKTRGQQVTLSCSPISGHRSVSWYQQTPGQGLQFLFEYFSETQRNKGNFPGRFSGRQFSNSRSEMNVSTLELGDSALYLCASSHNTGTGPTNEEFFGPGTRLTVL.

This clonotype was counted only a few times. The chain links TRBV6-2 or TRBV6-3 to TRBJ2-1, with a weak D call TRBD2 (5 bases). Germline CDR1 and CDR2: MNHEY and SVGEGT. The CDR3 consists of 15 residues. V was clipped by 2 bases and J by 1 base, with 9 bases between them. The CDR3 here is CASSYGSRSYNEQFF. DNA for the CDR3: TGTGCCAGCAGTTACGGGAGTAGGTCCTACAATGAGCAGTTCTTC.

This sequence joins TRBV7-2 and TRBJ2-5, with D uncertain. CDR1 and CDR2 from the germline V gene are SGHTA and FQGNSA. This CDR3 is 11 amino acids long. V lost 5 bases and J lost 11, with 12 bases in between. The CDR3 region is CASSPMAEQYF. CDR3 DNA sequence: TGTGCCAGCAGCCCCATGGCAGAGCAGTACTTC.

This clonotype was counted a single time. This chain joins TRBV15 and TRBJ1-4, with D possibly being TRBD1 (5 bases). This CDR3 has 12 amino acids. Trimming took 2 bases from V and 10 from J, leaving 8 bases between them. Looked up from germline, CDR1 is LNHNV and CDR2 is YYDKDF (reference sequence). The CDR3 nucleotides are TGTGCCACCAGCAGATGGGGGGGAAAACTGTTTTTT. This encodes CATSRWGGKLFF.

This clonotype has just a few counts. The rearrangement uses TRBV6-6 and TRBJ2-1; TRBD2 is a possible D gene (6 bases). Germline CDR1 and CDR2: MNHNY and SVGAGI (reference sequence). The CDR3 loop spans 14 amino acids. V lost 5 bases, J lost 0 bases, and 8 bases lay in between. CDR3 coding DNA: TGTGCCAGCAGTCCGGACTACTCCTACAATGAGCAGTTCTTC. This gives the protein CASSPDYSYNEQFF.

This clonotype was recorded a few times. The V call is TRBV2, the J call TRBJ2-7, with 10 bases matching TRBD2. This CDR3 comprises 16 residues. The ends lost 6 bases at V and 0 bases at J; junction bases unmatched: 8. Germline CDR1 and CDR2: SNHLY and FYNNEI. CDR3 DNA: TGTGCCAGCAGCGACAAACTAGCGGGGAGCTCCTACGAGCAGTACTTC. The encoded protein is CASSDKLAGSSYEQYF.

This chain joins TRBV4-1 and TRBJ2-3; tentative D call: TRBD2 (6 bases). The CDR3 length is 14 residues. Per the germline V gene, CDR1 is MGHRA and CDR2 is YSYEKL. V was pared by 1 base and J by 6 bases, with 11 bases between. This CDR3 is CASSQAEGMDTQYF. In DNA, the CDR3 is TGCGCCAGCAGCCAAGCGGAGGGGATGGATACGCAGTATTTT.

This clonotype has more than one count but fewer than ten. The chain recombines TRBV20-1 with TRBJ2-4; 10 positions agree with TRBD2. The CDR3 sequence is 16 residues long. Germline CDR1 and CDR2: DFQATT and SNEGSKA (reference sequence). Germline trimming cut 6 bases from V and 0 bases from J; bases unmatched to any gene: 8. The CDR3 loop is CSAGSASGGAKNIQYF. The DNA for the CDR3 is TGCAGTGCCGGTAGTGCTAGCGGGGGAGCCAAAAACATTCAGTACTTC.

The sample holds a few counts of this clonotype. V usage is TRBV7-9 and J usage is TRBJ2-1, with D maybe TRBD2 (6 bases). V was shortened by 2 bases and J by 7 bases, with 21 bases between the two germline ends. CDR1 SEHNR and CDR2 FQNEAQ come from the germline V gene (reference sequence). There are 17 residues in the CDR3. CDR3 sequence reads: CASSLYAQWGDRNEQFF. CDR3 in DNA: TGTGCCAGCAGCTTATATGCCCAATGGGGGGATCGGAATGAGCAGTTCTTC. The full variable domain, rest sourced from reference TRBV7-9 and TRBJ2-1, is DTGVSQNPRHKITKRGQNVTFRCDPISEHNRLYWYRQTLGQGPEFLTYFQNEAQLEKSRLLSDRFSAERPKGSFSTLEIQRTEQGDSAMYLCASSLYAQWGDRNEQFFGPGTRLTVL.

CDR3 nucleotide sequence: TGTGCCAGCAGCGTCGGACTTTCCGATCAGCCCCAGCATTTT. Encoded protein: CASSVGLSDQPQHF. The chain employs TRBV11-2 and TRBJ1-5; unclear D gene. The CDR3 totals 14 residues. Germline V gene data show CDR1 as SGHAT and CDR2 as FQNNGV. The germline V and J ends were trimmed by 5 bases and 5 bases, with 13 bases remaining between them.

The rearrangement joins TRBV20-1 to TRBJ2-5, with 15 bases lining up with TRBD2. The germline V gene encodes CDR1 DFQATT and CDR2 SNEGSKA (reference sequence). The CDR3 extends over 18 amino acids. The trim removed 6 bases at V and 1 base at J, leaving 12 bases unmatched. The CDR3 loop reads CSAQGLAGGGLSQETQYF. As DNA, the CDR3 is TGCAGTGCCCAGGGACTAGCGGGGGGCGGCTTGTCCCAAGAGACCCAGTACTTC.

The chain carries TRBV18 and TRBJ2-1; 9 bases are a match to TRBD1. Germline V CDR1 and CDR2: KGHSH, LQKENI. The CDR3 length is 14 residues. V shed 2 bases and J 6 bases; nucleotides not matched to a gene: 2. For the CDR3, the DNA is TGTGCCAGCTCACCAGGGACAGGGCCCAATGAGCAGTTCTTC. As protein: CASSPGTGPNEQFF.

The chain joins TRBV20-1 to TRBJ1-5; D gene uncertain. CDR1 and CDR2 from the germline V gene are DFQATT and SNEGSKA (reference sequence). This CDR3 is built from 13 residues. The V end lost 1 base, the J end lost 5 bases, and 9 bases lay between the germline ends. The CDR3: CSARGAPDQPQHF. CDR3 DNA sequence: TGCAGTGCTAGAGGGGCGCCCGATCAGCCCCAGCATTTT.

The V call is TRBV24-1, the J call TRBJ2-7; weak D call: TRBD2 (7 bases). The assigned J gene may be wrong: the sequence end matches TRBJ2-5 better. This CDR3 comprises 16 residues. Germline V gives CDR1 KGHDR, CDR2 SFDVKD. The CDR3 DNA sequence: TGTGCCACCAGTGATATTGGGGGGGGCCAGGAAAAGACCCAGTACTTC. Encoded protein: CATSDIGGGQEKTQYF.

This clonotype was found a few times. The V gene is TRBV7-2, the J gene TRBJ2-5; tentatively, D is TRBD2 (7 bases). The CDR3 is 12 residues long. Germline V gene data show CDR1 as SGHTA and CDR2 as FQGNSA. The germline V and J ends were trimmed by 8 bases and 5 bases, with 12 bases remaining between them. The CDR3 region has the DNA TGTGCCAGCGGGGGGGCGTTTGAGACCCAGTACTTC. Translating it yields CASGGAFETQYF.

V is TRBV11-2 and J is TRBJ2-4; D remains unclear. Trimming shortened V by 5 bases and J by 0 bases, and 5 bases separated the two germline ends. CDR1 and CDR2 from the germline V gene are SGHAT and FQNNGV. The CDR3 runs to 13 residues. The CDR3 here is CASSAGAKNIQYF. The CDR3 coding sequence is TGTGCCAGCAGCGCAGGAGCCAAAAACATTCAGTACTTC.

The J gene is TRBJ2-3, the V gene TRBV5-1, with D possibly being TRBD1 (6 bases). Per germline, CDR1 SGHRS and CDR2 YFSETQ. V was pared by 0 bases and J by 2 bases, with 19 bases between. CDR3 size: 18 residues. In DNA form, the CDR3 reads TGCGCCAGCAGCTTGGCCCTGAGCGTAAGGGGACACACAGATACGCAGTATTTT. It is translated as CASSLALSVRGHTDTQYF.

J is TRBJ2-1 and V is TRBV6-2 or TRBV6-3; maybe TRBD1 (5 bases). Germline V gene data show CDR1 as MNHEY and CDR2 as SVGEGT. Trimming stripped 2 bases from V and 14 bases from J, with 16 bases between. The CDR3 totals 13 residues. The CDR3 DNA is TGTGCCAGCAGTTACCAGGGTACAACTCACGAGTTCTTC. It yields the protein CASSYQGTTHEFF.

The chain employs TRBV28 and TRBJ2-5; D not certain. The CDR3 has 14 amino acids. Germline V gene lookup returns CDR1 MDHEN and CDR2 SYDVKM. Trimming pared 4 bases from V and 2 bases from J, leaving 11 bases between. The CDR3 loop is CASSSQTVQETQYF. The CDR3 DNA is TGTGCCAGCAGTTCCCAAACGGTTCAAGAGACCCAGTACTTC. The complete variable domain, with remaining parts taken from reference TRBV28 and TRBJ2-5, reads DVKVTQSSRYLVKRTGEKVFLECVQDMDHENMFWYRQDPGLGLRLIYFSYDVKMKEKGDIPEGYSVSREKKERFSLILESASTNQTSMYLCASSSQTVQETQYFGPGTRLLVL.

The CDR3 DNA reads TGCAGCACCCGGACAGTTCAGTCCACAGATACGCAGTATTTT. Protein sequence: CSTRTVQSTDTQYF. The chain is built from TRBV29-1 and TRBJ2-3, with a possible D match to TRBD1 (6 bases). Between the trimmed V and J ends, which lost 8 bases and 2 bases, there was a span of 17 bases. Germline-derived CDR1 and CDR2 are SQVTM and ANQGSEA. The CDR3 has 14 amino acids.

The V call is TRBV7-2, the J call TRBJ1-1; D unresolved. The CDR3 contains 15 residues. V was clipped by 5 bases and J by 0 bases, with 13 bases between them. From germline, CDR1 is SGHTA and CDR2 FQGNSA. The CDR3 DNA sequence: TGTGCCAGCAGCCCATCGGCACCCATGAACACTGAAGCTTTCTTT. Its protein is CASSPSAPMNTEAFF. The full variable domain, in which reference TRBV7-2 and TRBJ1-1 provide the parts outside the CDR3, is GAGVSQSPSNKVTEKGKDVELRCDPISGHTALYWYRQSLGQGLEFLIYFQGNSAPDKSGLPSDRFSAERTGGSVSTLTIQRTQQEDSAVYLCASSPSAPMNTEAFFGQGTRLTVV.

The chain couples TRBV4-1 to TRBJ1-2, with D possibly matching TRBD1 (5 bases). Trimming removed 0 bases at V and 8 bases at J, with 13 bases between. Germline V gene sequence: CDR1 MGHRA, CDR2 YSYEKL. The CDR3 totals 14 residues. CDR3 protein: CASSQETARGGYTF. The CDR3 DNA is TGCGCCAGCAGCCAAGAGACAGCTCGAGGCGGCTACACCTTC.